This T cell receptor (beta chain) appears in the sequencing data of a study of shared clonotypes between healthy human individuals. Regarding the study as a whole: Researchers sampled only blood; tissue repertoires likely differ. Clonotype sharing among the donors was expected to vary with sequencing depth. Clonotypes shared by all four donors outscored non-shared clonotypes in generation probability.

Data came from immunoSEQ multiplex PCR; TCRdb stores just in-frame clones and leaves some out. The sample yields over a million clones, approximately 98.5% seen once. Participating donors were healthy, HIV-negative adults free of recent acute infections or vaccinations. As for this clone: What it binds is not known.

Sequencing input: naive CD4+ T cells sorted from blood. Subset defined: CD45RA+ positively selected. The TCR comes from a man aged 25-40 years in good health.

CDR3 DNA: TGCGCCAGCAGTAGGGACGGGGAGCTGTTTTTT. Residues: CASSRDGELFF. The chain joins TRBV10-1 to TRBJ2-2; no definite D call. Germline V gene data show CDR1 as WNHNN and CDR2 as SYGVQD (reference sequence). This CDR3 contains 11 residues. V was trimmed by 5 bases and J by 7 bases, leaving 5 bases between them.